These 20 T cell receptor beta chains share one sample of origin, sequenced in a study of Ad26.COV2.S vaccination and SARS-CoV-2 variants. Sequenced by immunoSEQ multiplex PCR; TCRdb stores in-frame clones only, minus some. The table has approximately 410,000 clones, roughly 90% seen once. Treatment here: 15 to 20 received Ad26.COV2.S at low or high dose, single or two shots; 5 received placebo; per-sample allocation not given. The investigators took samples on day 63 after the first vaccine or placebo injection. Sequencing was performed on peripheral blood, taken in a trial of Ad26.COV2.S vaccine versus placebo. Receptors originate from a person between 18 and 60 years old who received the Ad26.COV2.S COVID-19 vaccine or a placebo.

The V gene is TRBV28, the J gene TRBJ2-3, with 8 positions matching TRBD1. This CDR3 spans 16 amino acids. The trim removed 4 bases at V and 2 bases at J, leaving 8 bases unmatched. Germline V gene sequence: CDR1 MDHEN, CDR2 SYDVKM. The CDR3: CASSSLRDRSTDTQYF. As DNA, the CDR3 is TGTGCCAGCAGTTCGCTCCGGGACAGGTCCACAGATACGCAGTATTTT.

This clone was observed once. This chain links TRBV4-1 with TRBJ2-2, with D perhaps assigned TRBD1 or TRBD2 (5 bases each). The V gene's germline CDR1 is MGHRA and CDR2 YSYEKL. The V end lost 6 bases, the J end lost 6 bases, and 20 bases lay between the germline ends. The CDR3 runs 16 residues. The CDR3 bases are TGCGCCAGCAGTCGAATCCGGGACCTCCGGGCCGGGGAGCTGTTTTTT. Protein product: CASSRIRDLRAGELFF.

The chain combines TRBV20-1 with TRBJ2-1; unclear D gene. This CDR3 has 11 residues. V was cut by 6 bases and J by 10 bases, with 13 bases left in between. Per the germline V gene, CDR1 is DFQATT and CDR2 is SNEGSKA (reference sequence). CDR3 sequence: CSAQGIGEQFF. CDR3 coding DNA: TGCAGTGCCCAAGGAATTGGGGAGCAGTTCTTC.

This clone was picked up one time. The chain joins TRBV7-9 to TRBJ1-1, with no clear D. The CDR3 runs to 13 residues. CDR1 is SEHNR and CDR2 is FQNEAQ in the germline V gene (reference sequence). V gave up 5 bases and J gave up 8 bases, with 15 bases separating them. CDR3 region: CASSPALRAEAFF. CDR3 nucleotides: TGTGCCAGCAGCCCCGCCCTCCGGGCCGAAGCTTTCTTT.

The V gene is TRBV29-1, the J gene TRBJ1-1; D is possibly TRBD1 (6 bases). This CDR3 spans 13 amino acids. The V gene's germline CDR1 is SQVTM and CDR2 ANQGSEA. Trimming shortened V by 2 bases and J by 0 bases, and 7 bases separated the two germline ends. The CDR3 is CSVERGMNTEAFF. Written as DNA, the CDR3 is TGCAGCGTTGAAAGGGGGATGAACACTGAAGCTTTCTTT.

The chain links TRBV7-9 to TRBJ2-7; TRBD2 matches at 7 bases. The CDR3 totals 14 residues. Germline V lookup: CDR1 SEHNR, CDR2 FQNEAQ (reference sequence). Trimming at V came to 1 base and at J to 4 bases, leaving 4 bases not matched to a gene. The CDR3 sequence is CASSLDGGIYEQYF. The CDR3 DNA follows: TGTGCCAGCAGCTTAGACGGGGGGATTTACGAGCAGTACTTC.

Here the CDR3 reads CASSLRLAGVVETQYF. CDR3 in DNA: TGCGCCAGCAGCTTGCGGCTAGCGGGGGTTGTTGAGACCCAGTACTTC. The gene calls are TRBV5-1 and TRBJ2-5; the match to TRBD2 covers 10 bases. Looked up from germline, CDR1 is SGHRS and CDR2 is YFSETQ. This CDR3 spans 16 amino acids. V lost 1 base and J lost 5; bases outside the gene matches: 8.

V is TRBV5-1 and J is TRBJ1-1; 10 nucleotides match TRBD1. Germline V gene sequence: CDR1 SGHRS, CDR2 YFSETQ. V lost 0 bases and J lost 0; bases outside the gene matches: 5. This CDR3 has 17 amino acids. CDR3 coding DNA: TGCGCCAGCAGCTTGGTAGGGACAGGGGAGGTGAACACTGAAGCTTTCTTT. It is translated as CASSLVGTGEVNTEAFF.

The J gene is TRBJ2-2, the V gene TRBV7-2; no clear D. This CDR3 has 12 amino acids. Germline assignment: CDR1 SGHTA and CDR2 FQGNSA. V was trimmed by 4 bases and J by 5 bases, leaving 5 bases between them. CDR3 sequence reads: CASSWVTGELFF. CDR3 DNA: TGTGCCAGCAGCTGGGTTACCGGGGAGCTGTTTTTT. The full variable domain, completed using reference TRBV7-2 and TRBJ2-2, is GAGVSQSPSNKVTEKGKDVELRCDPISGHTALYWYRQSLGQGLEFLIYFQGNSAPDKSGLPSDRFSAERTGGSVSTLTIQRTQQEDSAVYLCASSWVTGELFFGEGSRLTVL.

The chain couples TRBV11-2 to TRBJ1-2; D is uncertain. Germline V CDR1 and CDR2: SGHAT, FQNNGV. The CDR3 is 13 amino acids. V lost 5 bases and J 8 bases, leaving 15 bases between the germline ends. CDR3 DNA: TGTGCCAGCAGCCTATTCCTTGCGGGGGGCTACACCTTC. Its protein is CASSLFLAGGYTF.

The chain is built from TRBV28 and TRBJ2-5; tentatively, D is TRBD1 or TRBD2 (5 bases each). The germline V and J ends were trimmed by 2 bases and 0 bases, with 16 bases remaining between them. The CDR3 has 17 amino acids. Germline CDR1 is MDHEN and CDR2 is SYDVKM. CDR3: CASSLRGLVPHQETQYF. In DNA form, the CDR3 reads TGTGCCAGCAGTTTACGGGGCCTAGTCCCCCACCAAGAGACCCAGTACTTC.

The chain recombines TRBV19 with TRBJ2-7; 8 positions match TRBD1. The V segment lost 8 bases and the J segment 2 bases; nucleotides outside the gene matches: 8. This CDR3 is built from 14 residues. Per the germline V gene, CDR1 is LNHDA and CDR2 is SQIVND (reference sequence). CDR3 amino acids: CASSPGQEAYEQYF. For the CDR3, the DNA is TGTGCCAGTTCCCCGGGACAGGAGGCCTACGAGCAGTACTTC.

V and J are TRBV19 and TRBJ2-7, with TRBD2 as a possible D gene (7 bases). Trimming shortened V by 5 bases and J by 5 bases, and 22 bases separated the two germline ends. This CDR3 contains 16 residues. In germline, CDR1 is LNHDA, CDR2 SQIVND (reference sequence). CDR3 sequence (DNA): TGTGCCAGTAGTTCCAGGGGCGGGGGTACGGATGACGAGCAGTACTTC. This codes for CASSSRGGGTDDEQYF.

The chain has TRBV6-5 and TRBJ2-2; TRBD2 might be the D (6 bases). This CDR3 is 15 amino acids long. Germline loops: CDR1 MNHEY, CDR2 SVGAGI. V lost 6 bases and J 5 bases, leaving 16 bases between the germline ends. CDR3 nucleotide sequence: TGTGCCAGCAGAACTACGGGACTCAGGACCGGGGAGCTGTTTTTT. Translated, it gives CASRTTGLRTGELFF.

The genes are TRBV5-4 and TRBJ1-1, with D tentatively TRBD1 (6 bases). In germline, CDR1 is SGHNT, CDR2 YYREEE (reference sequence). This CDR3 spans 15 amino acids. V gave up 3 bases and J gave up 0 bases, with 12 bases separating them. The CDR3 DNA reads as TGTGCCAGCAGCTCCTTACAGGGCATGAACACTGAAGCTTTCTTT. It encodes CASSSLQGMNTEAFF.

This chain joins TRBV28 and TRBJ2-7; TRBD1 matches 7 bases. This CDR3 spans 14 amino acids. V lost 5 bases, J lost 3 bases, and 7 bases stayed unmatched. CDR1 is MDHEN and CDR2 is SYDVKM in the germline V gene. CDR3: CASSEPGQYYEQYF. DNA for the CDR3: TGTGCCAGCAGTGAGCCGGGACAGTACTACGAGCAGTACTTC.

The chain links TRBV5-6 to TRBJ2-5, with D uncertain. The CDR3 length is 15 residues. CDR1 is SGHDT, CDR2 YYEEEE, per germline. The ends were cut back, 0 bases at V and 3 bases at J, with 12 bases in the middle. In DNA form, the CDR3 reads TGTGCCAGCAGCTTGGGGTACACGCAGAAAGAGACCCAGTACTTC. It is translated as CASSLGYTQKETQYF.

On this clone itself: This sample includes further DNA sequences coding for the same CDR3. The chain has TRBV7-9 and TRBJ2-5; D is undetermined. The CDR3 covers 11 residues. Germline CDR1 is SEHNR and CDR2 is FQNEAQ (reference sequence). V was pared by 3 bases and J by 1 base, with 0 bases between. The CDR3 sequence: CASSFQETQYF. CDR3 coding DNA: TGTGCCAGCAGCTTCCAAGAGACCCAGTACTTC.

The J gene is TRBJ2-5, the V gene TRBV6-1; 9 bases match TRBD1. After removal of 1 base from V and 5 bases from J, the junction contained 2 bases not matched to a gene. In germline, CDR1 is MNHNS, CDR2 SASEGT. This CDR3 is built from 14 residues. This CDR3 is CASSEGQGVETQYF. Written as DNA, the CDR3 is TGTGCCAGCAGTGAAGGACAGGGGGTGGAGACCCAGTACTTC.

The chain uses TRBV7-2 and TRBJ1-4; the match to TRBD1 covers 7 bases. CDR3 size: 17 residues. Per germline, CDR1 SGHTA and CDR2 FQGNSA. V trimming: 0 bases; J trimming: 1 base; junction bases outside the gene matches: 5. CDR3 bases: TGTGCCAGCAGCTTAGCGACAGGGATAGGAACTAATGAAAAACTGTTTTTT. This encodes CASSLATGIGTNEKLFF. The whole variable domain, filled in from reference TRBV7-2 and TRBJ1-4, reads GAGVSQSPSNKVTEKGKDVELRCDPISGHTALYWYRQSLGQGLEFLIYFQGNSAPDKSGLPSDRFSAERTGGSVSTLTIQRTQQEDSAVYLCASSLATGIGTNEKLFFGSGTQLSVL.